Following are 12 T cell receptor beta chains from one sample sequenced in a study of blood T cell repertoires in COVID-19. Sequenced by immunoSEQ multiplex PCR; TCRdb stores in-frame clones only, minus some. Here the sample spans 400,000 to 550,000 clones, roughly 90% being singletons. Material for sequencing was peripheral blood. These TCRs come from a woman aged 25 to 45 with acute or convalescent COVID-19.

This chain joins TRBV10-3 and TRBJ1-6; D perhaps matches TRBD1 (6 bases). This CDR3 comprises 14 residues. V was cut by 8 bases and J by 5 bases, with 13 bases left in between. Germline lookup yields CDR1 ENHRY and CDR2 SYGVKD. CDR3 in DNA: TGTGCCATCTCAGACAGGACCGATAATTCACCCCTCCACTTT. Encoded protein: CAISDRTDNSPLHF.

The chain joins TRBV12-3 or TRBV12-4 to TRBJ1-5; D is unclear. This CDR3 has 12 residues. Trimming removed 3 bases from V and 4 bases from J, with 4 bases in between. Here the CDR3 reads CASSFRNQPQHF. DNA for the CDR3: TGTGCCAGCAGTTTCCGGAATCAGCCCCAGCATTTT.

The chain uses TRBV7-9 and TRBJ2-6; 7 nucleotides line up with TRBD1. Germline assignment: CDR1 SEHNR and CDR2 FQNEAQ (reference sequence). V lost 4 bases, J lost 0 bases, and 12 bases stayed unmatched. This CDR3 contains 19 residues. The CDR3 is CASSSPTGFRSSGANVLTF. CDR3 in DNA: TGTGCCAGCAGCTCACCGACAGGGTTTAGGAGCTCTGGGGCCAACGTCCTGACTTTC.

This clone was counted a single time. The chain combines TRBV5-6 with TRBJ2-1; 9 nucleotides align to TRBD1. CDR1 and CDR2 from the germline V gene are SGHDT and YYEEEE. The ends lost 4 bases at V and 12 bases at J; junction bases unmatched: 11. CDR3 length equals 14 residues. The CDR3 coding sequence is TGTGCCAGCAGCCGGACAGGGGCTCAATGGGCGCAGTTCTTC. Its protein is CASSRTGAQWAQFF.

This clone has a single count. V is TRBV3-1 (or the pseudogene TRBV3-2) and J is TRBJ1-2; a possible D gene is TRBD1 (6 bases). The CDR3 covers 14 residues. The V gene lost 4 bases and the J gene lost 4 bases, with 13 bases spanning the gap. Per the germline V gene, CDR1 is LGHDT and CDR2 is YNNKEL (reference sequence). CDR3 sequence: CASSPTTGPYGYTF. DNA of the CDR3: TGTGCCAGCAGCCCCACTACAGGGCCCTATGGCTACACCTTC.

The chain joins TRBV7-3 to TRBJ2-7; 10 bases align to TRBD1. V lost 4 bases to trimming and J lost 2 bases; unmatched junction nucleotides: 5. CDR3 size: 15 residues. Per germline, CDR1 SGHTA and CDR2 FQGTGA. In DNA form, the CDR3 reads TGTGCCAGCAGCTCCCCGGACAGGGGGACCTACGAGCAGTACTTC. Translation: CASSSPDRGTYEQYF.

The chain is built from TRBV29-1 and TRBJ1-2, with D hard to call. Germline V gives CDR1 SQVTM, CDR2 ANQGSEA. V lost 3 bases to trimming and J lost 6 bases, with 5 bases between them. This CDR3 spans 10 amino acids. This CDR3 is CSVDRDGYTF. Here the CDR3 DNA reads TGCAGCGTTGATCGCGATGGCTACACCTTC.

The chain couples TRBV5-1 to TRBJ2-5, with 10 bases fitting TRBD2. CDR3 length: 15 residues. Germline CDR1 is SGHRS and CDR2 is YFSETQ. V lost 1 base, J lost 5 bases, and 5 bases stayed unmatched. The CDR3 sequence is CASSLSAGGRETQYF. Written as DNA, the CDR3 is TGCGCCAGCAGCTTGTCAGCGGGGGGGCGGGAGACCCAGTACTTC.

This clone has at least ten counts. The J gene is TRBJ1-6, the V gene TRBV5-6; D unclear. Trimming stripped 1 base from V and 5 bases from J, with 10 bases between. The CDR3 extends over 15 amino acids. Germline loops: CDR1 SGHDT, CDR2 YYEEEE. CDR3 protein: CASSLYNRNNSPLHF. CDR3 nucleotides: TGTGCCAGCAGCTTGTACAACAGAAATAATTCACCCCTCCACTTT.

This sequence joins TRBV9 and TRBJ2-1; 8 bases align to TRBD1. The CDR3 loop spans 15 amino acids. V dropped 3 bases and J dropped 6; count of bases not matched to a gene: 8. In germline, CDR1 is SGDLS, CDR2 YYNGEE. CDR3 in DNA: TGTGCCAGCAGCGCCGGACCCGGACAGGGCAATGAGCAGTTCTTC. Translated, it gives CASSAGPGQGNEQFF.

The chain links TRBV7-9 to TRBJ2-7; 9 bases fit TRBD1. The germline V gene encodes CDR1 SEHNR and CDR2 FQNEAQ (reference sequence). This CDR3 is 15 amino acids long. V was clipped by 4 bases and J by 5 bases; unmatched bases: 9. CDR3 nucleotides: TGTGCCAGCAGCTCCCGGGACAGGGAACGGAACGAGCAGTACTTC. Protein: CASSSRDRERNEQYF. The full variable domain, its missing parts supplied by reference TRBV7-9 and TRBJ2-7, is DTGVSQNPRHKITKRGQNVTFRCDPISEHNRLYWYRQTLGQGPEFLTYFQNEAQLEKSRLLSDRFSAERPKGSFSTLEIQRTEQGDSAMYLCASSSRDRERNEQYFGPGTRLTVT.

This clone was seen only a few times. The chain uses TRBV23-1 and TRBJ1-5; 7 bases agree with TRBD1. Being an ORF, TRBV23-1 has a function that is uncertain. Trimming took 11 bases from V and 5 from J; bases not matched to a gene: 15. The CDR3 totals 15 residues. CDR3 sequence reads: CAVPQEGAPYQPQHF. The CDR3 bases are TGCGCCGTACCTCAGGAGGGGGCCCCATATCAGCCCCAGCATTTT.